Described below is a single T cell receptor beta chain sequence and its context. What it recognizes is unknown. Sequencing used immunoSEQ multiplex PCR; TCRdb keeps in-frame clones, though not all of them. The sample lists more than 300,000 clones, about 82% seen once, with 2% to 2.5% in the top ten. The data are from a study of Ad26.COV2.S vaccination and SARS-CoV-2 variants. Study in general: A participant enrolled in the COV1001 Ad26.COV2.S trial arm provided the sample.

Whole-study findings and limits: TCR breadth and depth estimates may have understated total T cell responses. Considerable breadth of spike-specific CD8+ and CD4+ T cell responses has reportedly been documented following vaccination.

Sample treatment: roughly 20 received Ad26.COV2.S at low or high dose, single or two shots; 5 received placebo; per-sample allocation not given. Samples were taken on day 63 after the first vaccine or placebo injection. V lost 7 bases, J lost 4 bases, and 5 bases stayed unmatched. The CDR3 covers 14 residues. Germline V lookup: CDR1 LNHDA, CDR2 SQIVND (reference sequence). Source: peripheral blood, taken in a trial of Ad26.COV2.S vaccine versus placebo. The origin of this receptor is a person aged 18 to 59 who received the Ad26.COV2.S COVID-19 vaccine or a placebo. The chain recombines TRBV19 with TRBJ2-1; 9 bases match TRBD2. The CDR3 reads CASTTSGGYNEQFF. The CDR3 nucleotides read TGTGCCAGTACTACCAGCGGGGGGTACAATGAGCAGTTCTTC.